This entry features one T cell receptor (beta chain) sequence. This sample was taken from a study of blood T cell repertoires in COVID-19. As for the study in general: The United States, Italy and Spain provided the acute and convalescent COVID-19 samples. In each case, the material was cDNA or gDNA derived from T cells, B-cell-depleted T cells, or PBMCs.

Original methodology: Amplified reference gene primers provided the basis for estimating nucleated cell counts. The repertoire was sequenced with immunoSEQ multiplex PCR; TCRdb's copy has only in-frame clones and lacks some. The V and J calls and the clone size are those of that table, but D and trimming were determined from the DNA. The repertoire holds about 140,000 clones, around nine tenths seen once, with roughly 5.4% in the top ten. The source is a human donor in a cohort sampled during active COVID-19. Source material: peripheral blood.

The CDR3 sequence: CASSLHRGMGTEAFF. The CDR3 DNA sequence: TGTGCCAGCAGTTTACACAGGGGGATGGGTACTGAAGCTTTCTTT. This chain connects TRBV27 to TRBJ1-1, with 8 positions matching TRBD1. The CDR3 is made up of 15 amino acids. CDR1 is MNHEY and CDR2 is SMNVEV in the germline V gene (reference sequence). J was trimmed by 5 bases and V by 2 bases; bases with no gene match: 7.